The 15 T cell receptor beta chains below were found in one sample sequenced in a study of blood T cells in healthy people across ages (dated by TCRdb to between 2014 and 2017). Receptor amplification or capture employed 5' RACE. TCRdb lists the instrument as Illumina HiSeq 2500. The second PCR ran for roughly 6 to 11 cycles and used a J-beta primer mix along with a sample-barcoded 5' primer. TCRdb reprocessed the public reads (quality trimming at Q25 with fastp, clone calling with MiXCR) and kept in-frame beta chains. Every CDR3 protein is listed once, alongside the most common genes and DNA of its rows. Across this sample there are about 1.6 million distinct CDR3 sequences, with about 31% seen only once. Clones ranked in the top ten supply 11% of the sample. The sequencing input was blood. The origin of the receptors is a woman aged 25 to 39 in good health.

The chain has TRBV27 and TRBJ1-5; D is unresolved. V was pared by 5 bases and J by 3 bases, with 11 bases between. The CDR3 runs 14 residues. Germline V gene data show CDR1 as MNHEY and CDR2 as SMNVEV (reference sequence). In nucleotides, the CDR3 is TGTGCCAGCAGTGCCGGTACAGTCAATCAGCCCCAGCATTTT. Its protein is CASSAGTVNQPQHF.

This clonotype has only a few counts. The chain couples TRBV11-2 to TRBJ2-3, with D perhaps being TRBD1 or TRBD2 (5 bases each). Trimming removed 3 bases from V and 4 bases from J, with 14 bases in between. Germline lookup yields CDR1 SGHAT and CDR2 FQNNGV. This CDR3 region has 15 residues. The CDR3 spells CASSLMRGSADTQYF. In nucleotides, the CDR3 is TGTGCCAGCAGCTTGATGAGGGGTTCCGCAGATACGCAGTATTTT.

V is TRBV5-1 and J is TRBJ2-5; D may be TRBD2 (6 bases). Per the germline V gene, CDR1 is SGHRS and CDR2 is YFSETQ. V was shortened by 5 bases and J by 2 bases, with 19 bases between the two germline ends. The CDR3 has 16 residues. The CDR3 loop reads CASSPRDFSPQETQYF. In DNA, the CDR3 is TGCGCCAGCAGTCCCCGGGACTTCTCCCCTCAAGAGACCCAGTACTTC.

The chain has TRBV7-2 and TRBJ1-5; D unclear. Germline-derived CDR1 and CDR2 are SGHTA and FQGNSA. The CDR3 sequence is 13 residues long. V was pared by 3 bases and J by 7 bases, with 10 bases between. The CDR3 sequence is CASSFLRGQPQHF. CDR3 nucleotides: TGTGCCAGCAGCTTCCTTCGCGGACAGCCCCAGCATTTT.

Notes on this clonotype: An end of the junction does not agree with germline; a read error may underlie this. The J gene is TRBJ1-1, the V gene TRBV20-1, with D tentatively TRBD1 (5 bases). The CDR3 has 14 residues. Germline CDR1 reads DFQATT; CDR2 reads SNEGSKA (reference sequence). The CDR3 DNA is TGTAGTGCTAGAGATCCCAGGGTGGGGACTGAAGCTTTCTTT. As protein: CSARDPRVGTEAFF.

This clonotype has just a few counts. The V call is TRBV7-2, the J call TRBJ2-3, with 11 positions matching TRBD2. Germline V gene data show CDR1 as SGHTA and CDR2 as FQGNSA. CDR3 length: 15 residues. With 5 bases clipped from V and 5 bases from J, the junction kept 6 bases outside the gene matches. In DNA form, the CDR3 reads TGTGCCAGCAGCCCCCGACTAGCGGGGAAAGATACGCAGTATTTT. Its protein is CASSPRLAGKDTQYF.

The gene calls are TRBV7-9 and TRBJ2-5; tentatively, D is TRBD2 (5 bases). V shed 8 bases and J shed 1 base, with 8 bases lying between them. Germline loops: CDR1 SEHNR, CDR2 FQNEAQ (reference sequence). This CDR3 is 12 amino acids long. This chain's CDR3 is CASGETQETQYF. The CDR3 bases are TGTGCCAGCGGGGAGACCCAAGAGACCCAGTACTTC.

This clonotype was seen at least ten times. This chain joins TRBV29-1 and TRBJ2-7; 9 bases map to TRBD1. CDR3 length: 15 residues. With V trimmed by 2 bases and J by 3 bases, 8 bases remained unmatched. CDR1 and CDR2 from the germline V gene are SQVTM and ANQGSEA. The DNA of the CDR3 is TGCAGCGTTGAATTTGCGGGACAGGGTTTCTACGAGCAGTACTTC. Its protein is CSVEFAGQGFYEQYF.

The count of this clonotype is one. The V gene is TRBV29-1, the J gene TRBJ2-7; D possibly corresponds to TRBD2 (5 bases). Deletions cut 4 bases from V and 6 bases from J, with 10 bases between. This CDR3 region has 11 residues. Germline V gene lookup returns CDR1 SQVTM and CDR2 ANQGSEA. CDR3 in amino acids: CSVGAGGEQYF. The CDR3 DNA reads TGCAGCGTTGGGGCGGGTGGCGAGCAGTACTTC.

The chain links TRBV7-9 to TRBJ2-1; no clear D. Looked up from germline, CDR1 is SEHNR and CDR2 is FQNEAQ (reference sequence). Trimming cost V 4 bases and J 6 bases, with 10 bases left between them. The CDR3 extends over 13 amino acids. CDR3: CASSSEVGNEQFF. CDR3 in DNA: TGTGCCAGCAGCTCCGAGGTTGGCAATGAGCAGTTCTTC.

This chain links TRBV29-1 with TRBJ1-1, with D perhaps TRBD1 (6 bases). This CDR3 has 14 amino acids. CDR1 and CDR2 (germline): SQVTM, ANQGSEA. The V end was cut by 6 bases, the J end by 1 base, with 15 bases between. CDR3 in amino acids: CSVVEQGGNTEAFF. DNA of the CDR3: TGCAGCGTGGTTGAACAGGGAGGGAACACTGAAGCTTTCTTT. The variable domain in full, completed from reference TRBV29-1 and TRBJ1-1, reads SAVISQKPSRDICQRGTSLTIQCQVDSQVTMMFWYRQQPGQSLTLIATANQGSEATYESGFVIDKFPISRPNLTFSTLTVSNMSPEDSSIYLCSVVEQGGNTEAFFGQGTRLTVV.

Of note for this clonotype: At one boundary the junction diverges from the germline segment, which might be a read error. The chain is built from TRBV30 and TRBJ2-5; 8 bases match TRBD2. Gene TRBJ2-7 matches the end of the DNA better, so the J call may be wrong. Germline V gene lookup returns CDR1 GTSNPN and CDR2 SVGIG (reference sequence). The length of the CDR3 is 13 residues. CDR3 loop: CVWEPTSAYEQYF. In DNA form, the CDR3 reads TGTGTCTGGGAACCGACTAGCGCCTACGAGCAGTACTTC.

The V and J genes are TRBV21-1 and TRBJ1-2. TRBV21-1 is a documented pseudogene. The CDR3 is 14 amino acids. The CDR3 nucleotides are TGTGCCAGCAGCTTCATACAGTACGTCAATGGCTACACCTTC. It is translated as CASSFIQYVNGYTF.

This clonotype was seen a handful of times. The J gene is TRBJ1-1, the V gene TRBV6-1, with D possibly TRBD1 on 5 matching bases. Germline V lookup: CDR1 MNHNS, CDR2 SASEGT. The CDR3 length is 15 residues. V dropped 7 bases and J dropped 1 base, with 16 bases sitting between them. The CDR3 DNA reads TGTGCCAGCACTCTTAACCGGGGCGGGAACACTGAAGCTTTCTTT. Its protein is CASTLNRGGNTEAFF.

This clonotype has a handful of counts. This sequence joins TRBV7-8 and TRBJ2-1, with 12 bases fitting TRBD2. The CDR3 has 15 residues. Trimming took 9 bases from V and 7 from J; bases not matched to a gene: 10. Germline CDR1 is SGHVS and CDR2 is FQNEAQ. This CDR3 reads CASSSGGVSWNEQFF. In DNA form, the CDR3 reads TGTGCCAGTTCTAGCGGGGGGGTTTCTTGGAATGAGCAGTTCTTC.